Listed here are 7 T cell receptor beta chains from one sample, sequenced in a study of shared clonotypes between healthy human individuals. Data came from immunoSEQ multiplex PCR; TCRdb stores just in-frame clones and leaves some out. The sample records around 2.3 million clones, approximately 94% being singletons. Sequences were obtained from naive CD4+ T cells sorted from blood. This sample's subset: CD45RA+ positively selected. The receptors were gathered from a man aged 18 to 29 in good health.

V gene TRBV28 combines with J gene TRBJ1-2; 8 bases line up with TRBD1. The germline CDR1 and CDR2 sequences are MDHEN and SYDVKM. The CDR3 covers 16 residues. The ends lost 4 bases at V and 4 bases at J; junction bases unmatched: 11. CDR3 sequence (DNA): TGTGCCAGCAGTTATAATCAGGGGGCGCTGGGCTATGGCTACACCTTC. It translates to CASSYNQGALGYGYTF.

V and J are TRBV4-3 and TRBJ1-2; TRBD1 might be the D (6 bases). From germline, CDR1 is LGHNA and CDR2 YSLEER. V lost 1 base to trimming and J lost 8 bases, with 14 bases between them. CDR3 size: 14 residues. CDR3 amino acids: CASSQGQASSGYTF. CDR3 nucleotides: TGCGCCAGCAGCCAAGGACAGGCTTCATCGGGCTACACCTTC.

This sequence joins TRBV4-3 and TRBJ1-2; the match to TRBD1 covers 8 bases. The ends lost 2 bases at V and 1 base at J; junction bases unmatched: 6. The germline gives CDR1 LGHNA, CDR2 YSLEER. This CDR3 contains 16 residues. The CDR3 region is CASSQRSTGDNYGYTF. CDR3 nucleotide sequence: TGCGCCAGCAGCCAACGGTCGACAGGGGATAACTATGGCTACACCTTC.

This clone was seen a few times. This rearrangement joins TRBV7-2 to TRBJ2-7; D could derive from TRBD1 or TRBD2 (5 bases each). The germline V gene has CDR1 SGHTA and CDR2 FQGNSA. V lost 5 bases and J lost 5, with 13 bases in between. The CDR3 runs 13 residues. In nucleotides, the CDR3 is TGTGCCAGCAGCACGGGGCGAGGCGACGAGCAGTACTTC. Amino acids: CASSTGRGDEQYF.

V usage is TRBV7-9 and J usage is TRBJ1-4; a possible D gene is TRBD1 (5 bases). V was pared by 5 bases and J by 4 bases, with 26 bases between. CDR3 length: 19 residues. CDR1 SEHNR and CDR2 FQNEAQ come from the germline V gene (reference sequence). The CDR3 region has the DNA TGTGCCAGCAGCCTCACTAATAGCGGAACAGGAAAACATAATGAAAAACTGTTTTTT. Amino acid sequence: CASSLTNSGTGKHNEKLFF.

This chain links TRBV7-2 with TRBJ1-2, with 12 nucleotides matching TRBD1. V shed 2 bases, J shed 5 bases, and the junction held 12 bases outside the gene matches. CDR3 size: 18 residues. Per the germline V gene, CDR1 is SGHTA and CDR2 is FQGNSA. CDR3 DNA sequence: TGTGCCAGCAGCTTAAGCGTAGGGAAGGGACAGGGGGCGTATGGCTACACCTTC. This sequence encodes CASSLSVGKGQGAYGYTF.

This clone was observed a few times. Other DNA sequences in the same sample also yield this CDR3. The V call is TRBV27, the J call TRBJ1-5; D unresolved. Trimming shortened V by 3 bases and J by 4 bases, and 4 bases separated the two germline ends. The CDR3 consists of 12 residues. Germline loops: CDR1 MNHEY, CDR2 SMNVEV (reference sequence). The CDR3 is CASSFPNQPQHF. The CDR3 region has the DNA TGTGCCAGCAGTTTCCCGAATCAGCCCCAGCATTTT.